This T cell receptor (beta chain) was identified during a study of OX40 agonist ivuxolimab in advanced cancers. At the level of the study: Participants averaged approximately 65 years of age (range roughly 23 to 80) and were approximately 81% male. Study-level points and caveats: The mean number of expanded clones was higher in CD8+ T cells than in CD4+.

V lost 5 bases and J lost 2; bases outside the gene matches: 7. The length of the CDR3 is 16 residues. Germline V gene data show CDR1 as MNHNY and CDR2 as SVGAGI (reference sequence). The table came from immunoSEQ multiplex PCR; TCRdb's copy has only in-frame clones and leaves some out. The table shows approximately 94,000 clones, with about 85% occurring only once. Concerning this clone: No antigen is known for it.

Individuals having autoimmune disease history or systemic immunosuppression were not enrolled. The chain couples TRBV6-6 to TRBJ1-5, with 9 bases identical to TRBD1. The specimen comprised CD4+ or CD8+ T cells sorted from blood, sampled in a trial of the OX40 agonist ivuxolimab. This TCR was recovered from an adult with an advanced solid tumor such as melanoma, head and neck, liver or kidney cancer. The CDR3 is CASSPPRQGGNQPQHF. CDR3 nucleotides: TGTGCCAGCAGTCCACCGCGACAGGGGGGCAATCAGCCCCAGCATTTT.